This T cell receptor (beta chain) was profiled in a study of PD-L1 blockade in urothelial cancer. Study-level information: Patients started atezolizumab around 2014, 1,200 mg intravenously every 3 weeks. Most patients, about 85% of the roughly 30, were males with bladder-origin cancer. Treatment start was followed by blood analysis at 3 weeks (second dose) and again at 6 weeks. The study recovered a median of 141,255 T cells per blood sample.

Time point in this sample: peripheral blood 6 weeks after treatment start. The assay was immunoSEQ multiplex PCR, and TCRdb's table has in-frame clones only and misses some. The sample carries about 48,000 clones, around 88% recorded once. The CDR3 length is 17 residues. The V gene's germline CDR1 is SGHTA and CDR2 FQGNSA. Trimming pared 3 bases from V and 7 bases from J, leaving 22 bases between. This material consisted of PBMCs, taken around atezolizumab (anti-PD-L1) treatment. The chain recombines TRBV7-2 with TRBJ2-1; D is perhaps TRBD1 (6 bases). This TCR came from a man in his 60s with urothelial cancer. CDR3 nucleotides: TGTGCCAGCAGCTTCCCCACGGACAGTCTTACGATGAATGAGCAGTTCTTC. Translated, it gives CASSFPTDSLTMNEQFF.